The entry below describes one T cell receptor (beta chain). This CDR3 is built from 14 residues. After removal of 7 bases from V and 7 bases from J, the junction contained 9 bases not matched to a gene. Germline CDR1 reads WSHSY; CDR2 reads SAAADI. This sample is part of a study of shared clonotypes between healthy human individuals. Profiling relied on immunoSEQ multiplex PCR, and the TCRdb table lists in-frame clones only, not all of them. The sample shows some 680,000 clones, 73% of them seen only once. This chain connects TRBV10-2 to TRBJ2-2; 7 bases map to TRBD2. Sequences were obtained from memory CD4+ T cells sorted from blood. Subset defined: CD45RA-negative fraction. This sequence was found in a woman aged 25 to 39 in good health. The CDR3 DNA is TGCGCCAGCAATAGCGGGCCGGGGGTCGGGGAGCTGTTTTTT. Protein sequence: CASNSGPGVGELFF.